These 31 T cell receptor beta chains came from one sample sequenced in a study of tumor-infiltrating lymphocytes in localized non-small cell lung cancer. Libraries were prepared by immunoSEQ multiplex PCR; TCRdb keeps only in-frame clonotypes and omits some of them. The data hold about 14,000 clones, with over 65% observed a single time. The sequenced material came from lung tumor tissue. The source is a human donor with non-small cell lung cancer.

CDR3 residues: CASRIQGAGNTEAFF. Here the CDR3 DNA reads TGTGCCAGCAGGATACAGGGGGCAGGGAACACTGAAGCTTTCTTT. V usage is TRBV2 and J usage is TRBJ1-1; the match to TRBD1 covers 9 bases. Trimming at V came to 6 bases and at J to 1 base, leaving 6 bases not matched to a gene. Germline CDR1 reads SNHLY; CDR2 reads FYNNEI. The CDR3 spans 15 residues.

This clone was seen a single time. The chain employs TRBV5-1 and TRBJ2-1, with D hard to call. The CDR3 covers 13 residues. Trimming pared 3 bases from V and 9 bases from J, leaving 13 bases between. Per the germline V gene, CDR1 is SGHRS and CDR2 is YFSETQ. As DNA, the CDR3 is TGCGCCAGCAGCTCCCGGGTATCGAGTGAGCAGTTCTTC. Protein product: CASSSRVSSEQFF. The whole variable domain, remainder taken from reference TRBV5-1 and TRBJ2-1, is KAGVTQTPRYLIKTRGQQVTLSCSPISGHRSVSWYQQTPGQGLQFLFEYFSETQRNKGNFPGRFSGRQFSNSRSEMNVSTLELGDSALYLCASSSRVSSEQFFGPGTRLTVL.

The rearrangement joins TRBV7-6 to TRBJ1-2; D unclear. V lost 5 bases and J 4 bases, leaving 14 bases between the germline ends. The CDR3 has 14 residues. Germline assignment: CDR1 SGHVS and CDR2 FNYEAQ. The CDR3 DNA reads as TGTGCCAGCAGCCCCCAGGAGGGAAGCTATGGCTACACCTTC. The encoded protein is CASSPQEGSYGYTF.

This chain uses TRBV6-6 with TRBJ2-7; 9 bases align to TRBD2. V gave up 4 bases and J gave up 3 bases; unmatched junction bases: 4. The CDR3 spans 14 residues. Germline CDR1 MNHNY, CDR2 SVGAGI (reference sequence). CDR3 bases: TGTGCCAGCAGTTTAGCGGGGGACAACTACGAGCAGTACTTC. Its protein is CASSLAGDNYEQYF.

The genes are TRBV30 and TRBJ2-2; D uncertain. Between the trimmed V and J ends, which lost 4 bases and 0 bases, there was a span of 6 bases. Germline CDR1 GTSNPN, CDR2 SVGIG (reference sequence). This CDR3 is 13 amino acids long. In DNA, the CDR3 is TGTGCCTGGACGGAACCGAACACCGGGGAGCTGTTTTTT. Protein sequence: CAWTEPNTGELFF.

The chain uses TRBV2 and TRBJ2-5, with D unresolved. Matching the DNA end better, TRBJ2-7 makes the J call doubtful. The CDR3 covers 11 residues. The germline V gene has CDR1 SNHLY and CDR2 FYNNEI. CDR3 in DNA: TGTGCCAGCAGGGATCGGGACGAGCAGTACTTC. It codes for CASRDRDEQYF.

The chain carries TRBV5-1 and TRBJ1-3; maybe TRBD1 (5 bases). Germline V gives CDR1 SGHRS, CDR2 YFSETQ. The CDR3 sequence is 16 residues long. V lost 4 bases, J lost 3 bases, and 17 bases lay in between. CDR3 nucleotide sequence: TGCGCCAGCAGCCGCGGTGGGGGTGAAGATGGAAACACCATATATTTT. Protein product: CASSRGGGEDGNTIYF.

A few counts support this clone. V gene TRBV15 combines with J gene TRBJ1-1, with D uncertain. The CDR3 has 12 amino acids. Germline V lookup: CDR1 LNHNV, CDR2 YYDKDF (reference sequence). The ends were cut back, 0 bases at V and 2 bases at J, with 1 base in the middle. The CDR3: CATSRDNTEAFF. The CDR3 DNA follows: TGTGCCACCAGCAGAGATAACACTGAAGCTTTCTTT.

This clone has just a few counts. DNA for the CDR3: TGTGCCAGCTCATCTGACGGAAACACTGAAGCTTTCTTT. Protein sequence: CASSSDGNTEAFF. The chain joins TRBV18 to TRBJ1-1; D ambiguous. V was pared by 5 bases and J by 2 bases, with 9 bases between. The CDR3 consists of 13 residues. Germline V lookup: CDR1 KGHSH, CDR2 LQKENI.

The V and J genes are TRBV5-1 and TRBJ2-5; 9 nucleotides match TRBD2. There are 16 residues in the CDR3. The V gene's germline CDR1 is SGHRS and CDR2 YFSETQ. J lost 2 bases, V lost 5 bases, and 10 bases had no gene match. The CDR3 coding sequence is TGCGCCAGCAGTCTGAGCGGGGGGTCTGATCAAGAGACCCAGTACTTC. Amino acids: CASSLSGGSDQETQYF.

The V and J genes are TRBV6-5 and TRBJ2-5, with 7 bases matching TRBD2. The CDR3 consists of 13 residues. Germline-derived CDR1 and CDR2 are MNHEY and SVGAGI. The V gene end was trimmed by 8 bases and the J gene end by 1 base; junction bases not matched to a gene: 4. The CDR3 loop is CASRVAGQETQYF. The CDR3 region has the DNA TGTGCCAGCCGGGTAGCGGGCCAAGAGACCCAGTACTTC.

This sequence joins TRBV7-2 and TRBJ1-2, with 11 bases identical to TRBD1. The CDR3 covers 15 residues. V gave up 1 base and J gave up 4 bases; unmatched junction bases: 2. Germline V gene data show CDR1 as SGHTA and CDR2 as FQGNSA. This chain's CDR3 is CASSLGTGGGYGYTF. CDR3 bases: TGTGCCAGCAGCTTAGGGACAGGGGGCGGCTATGGCTACACCTTC.

Within the sample, this clone is medium-sized (0.01 to 0.1%). The chain uses TRBV19 and TRBJ2-2; TRBD1 matches 9 bases. CDR3 length equals 13 residues. After removal of 8 bases from V and 5 bases from J, the junction contained 3 bases not matched to a gene. Germline V gene sequence: CDR1 LNHDA, CDR2 SQIVND (reference sequence). Written as DNA, the CDR3 is TGTGCCAGTTCGACAGGGGGAACCGGGGAGCTGTTTTTT. It encodes CASSTGGTGELFF.

The chain is built from TRBV13 and TRBJ2-5; no clear D. Germline assignment: CDR1 PRHDT and CDR2 FYEKMQ (reference sequence). The CDR3 is 12 residues long. Deletions cut 2 bases from V and 2 bases from J, with 3 bases between. The CDR3 bases are TGTGCCAGCAGCTTACGACAAGAGACCCAGTACTTC. This sequence encodes CASSLRQETQYF.

This clone was detected only a few times. This rearrangement joins TRBV4-2 to TRBJ1-5; no definite D call. The V and J ends lost 1 base and 6 bases respectively, with 7 bases between them. There are 13 residues in the CDR3. Germline lookup yields CDR1 LGHNA and CDR2 YNFKEQ. The CDR3 DNA is TGTGCCAGCAGCCAAGGGGTAGGTCAGCCCCAGCATTTT. Residues: CASSQGVGQPQHF.

The chain combines TRBV19 with TRBJ2-7, with 7 bases identical to TRBD2. The CDR3 totals 12 residues. V lost 4 bases and J lost 3; bases outside the gene matches: 0. Germline V gene data show CDR1 as LNHDA and CDR2 as SQIVND (reference sequence). The CDR3 loop reads CASSKRDYEQYF. As DNA, the CDR3 is TGTGCCAGTAGTAAGCGGGACTACGAGCAGTACTTC.

J is TRBJ2-3 and V is TRBV11-2; TRBD1 agrees at 8 bases. V shed 5 bases and J 5 bases; nucleotides not matched to a gene: 6. This CDR3 region has 14 residues. Germline CDR1 reads SGHAT; CDR2 reads FQNNGV. This chain's CDR3 is CASSTGQGRDTQYF. CDR3 in DNA: TGTGCCAGCAGCACCGGACAGGGTAGAGATACGCAGTATTTT.

This clone occurred once. This chain joins TRBV5-5 and TRBJ2-2, with 11 bases identical to TRBD1. CDR1 is SGHKS and CDR2 is YYEKEE in the germline V gene (reference sequence). With V trimmed by 5 bases and J by 5 bases, 11 bases remained unmatched. The CDR3 contains 17 residues. CDR3 region: CASRRAGTGGWTGELFF. The CDR3 DNA follows: TGTGCCAGCAGGCGGGCCGGGACAGGGGGATGGACCGGGGAGCTGTTTTTT.

This chain connects TRBV9 to TRBJ2-5; TRBD2 might be the D (7 bases). Trimming stripped 4 bases from V and 5 bases from J, with 18 bases between. CDR1 and CDR2 (germline): SGDLS, YYNGEE. The CDR3 sequence is 15 residues long. CDR3 sequence reads: CASSLGGALGETQYF. In DNA, the CDR3 is TGTGCCAGCAGCCTAGGGGGGGCGCTGGGGGAGACCCAGTACTTC.

The gene calls are TRBV5-1 and TRBJ1-1; 8 bases are shared with TRBD1. CDR3 length: 16 amino acids. The germline gives CDR1 SGHRS, CDR2 YFSETQ. The V and J ends lost 1 base and 4 bases, in that order; junction bases with no gene match: 9. CDR3 in DNA: TGCGCCAGCAGCTTGACCGGGTTGGGGACAGGCACTGAAGCTTTCTTT. Translating it yields CASSLTGLGTGTEAFF. Looking up the rest from reference TRBV5-1 and TRBJ1-1 gives the full variable domain: KAGVTQTPRYLIKTRGQQVTLSCSPISGHRSVSWYQQTPGQGLQFLFEYFSETQRNKGNFPGRFSGRQFSNSRSEMNVSTLELGDSALYLCASSLTGLGTGTEAFFGQGTRLTVV.

CDR3 region: CASSLLGGDTEAFF. CDR3 DNA: TGTGCCAGCAGCCTCCTGGGGGGGGACACTGAAGCTTTCTTT. The genes are TRBV7-2 and TRBJ1-1, with a possible D match to TRBD1 (5 bases). The CDR3 has 14 amino acids. Trimming removed 5 bases at V and 3 bases at J, with 13 bases between. The germline gives CDR1 SGHTA, CDR2 FQGNSA.

The rearrangement links TRBV19 to TRBJ1-1, with TRBD1 as a possible D gene (5 bases). The length of the CDR3 is 14 residues. CDR1 and CDR2 from the germline V gene are LNHDA and SQIVND (reference sequence). The ends were cut back, 3 bases at V and 5 bases at J, with 13 bases in the middle. CDR3 in DNA: TGTGCCAGTAGTATTGGGACCCAGGCAACTGAAGCTTTCTTT. It encodes CASSIGTQATEAFF. The whole variable domain, remainder taken from reference TRBV19 and TRBJ1-1, is DGGITQSPKYLFRKEGQNVTLSCEQNLNHDAMYWYRQDPGQGLRLIYYSQIVNDFQKGDIAEGYSVSREKKESFPLTVTSAQKNPTAFYLCASSIGTQATEAFFGQGTRLTVV.

This clone occurred once. The V gene is TRBV5-1, the J gene TRBJ2-2; TRBD2 might be the D (5 bases). This CDR3 is 15 amino acids long. Trimming removed 0 bases at V and 4 bases at J, with 10 bases between. CDR1 SGHRS and CDR2 YFSETQ come from the germline V gene. CDR3 coding DNA: TGCGCCAGCAGCTTGGGGGGAGCGACCACCGGGGAGCTGTTTTTT. It codes for CASSLGGATTGELFF.

The sample holds a few counts of this clone. The genes are TRBV5-4 and TRBJ1-2; D gene unclear. Germline CDR1 SGHNT, CDR2 YYREEE (reference sequence). CDR3 length: 13 residues. The V and J ends lost 0 bases and 4 bases respectively, with 7 bases between them. The CDR3, as DNA: TGTGCCAGCAGCTTGGGTGGCTCCTATGGCTACACCTTC. The encoded protein is CASSLGGSYGYTF.

The genes are TRBV7-9 and TRBJ2-7, with 7 bases fitting TRBD1. V shed 5 bases and J 1 base; nucleotides not matched to a gene: 14. This CDR3 contains 17 residues. The germline gives CDR1 SEHNR, CDR2 FQNEAQ (reference sequence). CDR3 in DNA: TGTGCCAGCAGCCCTGAAGCCGGGACAGCGAATTCCTACGAGCAGTACTTC. Translating it yields CASSPEAGTANSYEQYF. The full variable domain, rest sourced from reference TRBV7-9 and TRBJ2-7, is DTGVSQNPRHKITKRGQNVTFRCDPISEHNRLYWYRQTLGQGPEFLTYFQNEAQLEKSRLLSDRFSAERPKGSFSTLEIQRTEQGDSAMYLCASSPEAGTANSYEQYFGPGTRLTVT.

CDR3 DNA: TGTGCCAGCACCAATCGACTAGCGGGATCCTACAATGAGCAGTTCTTC. This encodes CASTNRLAGSYNEQFF. The chain carries TRBV27 and TRBJ2-1; 11 bases agree with TRBD2. Germline CDR1 MNHEY, CDR2 SMNVEV (reference sequence). J lost 1 base, V lost 7 bases, and 6 bases had no gene match. CDR3 size: 16 residues.

This sequence joins TRBV5-1 and TRBJ2-2; tentatively, D is TRBD2 (5 bases). V was trimmed by 4 bases and J by 6 bases, leaving 16 bases between them. CDR3 length equals 15 residues. CDR1 and CDR2 from the germline V gene are SGHRS and YFSETQ. The CDR3 loop is CASSPNLGVAGELFF. The CDR3 nucleotides read TGCGCCAGCAGCCCCAATCTGGGAGTCGCCGGGGAGCTGTTTTTT. Full variable domain (missing parts from reference TRBV5-1 and TRBJ2-2): KAGVTQTPRYLIKTRGQQVTLSCSPISGHRSVSWYQQTPGQGLQFLFEYFSETQRNKGNFPGRFSGRQFSNSRSEMNVSTLELGDSALYLCASSPNLGVAGELFFGEGSRLTVL.

The chain has TRBV2 and TRBJ2-3, with TRBD2 matching over 7 bases. V shed 7 bases, J shed 2 bases, and the junction held 6 bases outside the gene matches. The CDR3 length is 14 residues. The V gene's germline CDR1 is SNHLY and CDR2 FYNNEI. The CDR3 reads CASKAAGPTDTQYF. Written as DNA, the CDR3 is TGTGCCAGCAAGGCAGCGGGGCCCACAGATACGCAGTATTTT. Full variable domain (outside the CDR3, taken from reference TRBV2 and TRBJ2-3): EPEVTQTPSHQVTQMGQEVILRCVPISNHLYFYWYRQILGQKVEFLVSFYNNEISEKSEIFDDQFSVERPDGSNFTLKIRSTKLEDSAMYFCASKAAGPTDTQYFGPGTRLTVL.

The chain uses TRBV7-9 and TRBJ2-3; D perhaps matches TRBD2 (5 bases). Deletions cut 2 bases from V and 6 bases from J, with 12 bases between. Germline lookup yields CDR1 SEHNR and CDR2 FQNEAQ (reference sequence). This CDR3 has 14 residues. CDR3 protein: CASSLIYGIDTQYF. The CDR3 coding sequence is TGTGCCAGCAGCTTAATTTACGGGATTGATACGCAGTATTTT.

The chain employs TRBV9 and TRBJ2-6; D is undetermined. Trimming took off 4 bases at V and 1 base at J, with 6 bases between the two ends. The V gene's germline CDR1 is SGDLS and CDR2 YYNGEE. The CDR3 has 14 residues. The CDR3 loop is CASSTGSGANVLTF. CDR3 coding DNA: TGTGCCAGCAGCACCGGGTCTGGGGCCAACGTCCTGACTTTC.

This chain links TRBV11-1 with TRBJ1-4; D uncertain. Germline lookup yields CDR1 SGHAT and CDR2 FQDESV (reference sequence). With 6 bases removed from V and 6 bases from J, the gap between germline ends came to 11 bases. CDR3 length equals 13 residues. The CDR3 DNA follows: TGTGCCAGCAGTCAAACTTTGTATGAAAAACTGTTTTTT. As protein: CASSQTLYEKLFF.